The TCR beta chain under discussion was sequenced for a study of Ad26.COV2.S vaccination and SARS-CoV-2 variants. Across the whole study: In the study, Ad26.COV2.S was injected intramuscularly once, or twice 56 days apart.

This clone has only a few counts. Sequenced by immunoSEQ multiplex PCR; TCRdb stores in-frame clones only, minus some. The table records hundreds of thousands of clones, around 87% of them present only once. The V gene lost 4 bases and the J gene lost 3 bases, with 9 bases spanning the gap. CDR1 SNHLY and CDR2 FYNNEI come from the germline V gene. This CDR3 region has 13 residues. Treatment of the sample: 15 to 20 received Ad26.COV2.S at low or high dose, single or two shots; a few received placebo; per-sample allocation not given. The study sampled participants on day 63 after the first vaccine or placebo injection. An Ad26 vector that expressed Wuhan-strain SARS-CoV-2 spike constituted the vaccine.

This TCR derives from a person aged 18 to 65 who received the Ad26.COV2.S COVID-19 vaccine or a placebo. Specimen: peripheral blood, collected in a trial of Ad26.COV2.S vaccine versus placebo. J is TRBJ1-1 and V is TRBV2; D is possibly TRBD1 (5 bases). DNA of the CDR3: TGTGCCAGCAGTGGACAGCCCCACACTGAAGCTTTCTTT. As protein: CASSGQPHTEAFF.